This T cell receptor beta chain was recorded in a study of blood T cells in healthy people across ages (dated by TCRdb to between 2015 and 2017). About the study as a whole: Template switching captured roughly one uniquely barcoded TCR beta cDNA molecule per two T cells in model experiments. To track age-related changes in TCR beta repertoire diversity, the study relied on deep sequencing normalized with unique cDNA molecular identifiers. The donors were divided into four age groups: young (average approximately 16 years), middle-aged (around 37), aged (about 60) and long-lived (roughly 86). The study analyzed two additional independent replicas of 1 million unique cDNA reads from the same blood draw for two donors, one aged 18 to 30 and one aged 80 or older. What the study reported, not specific to this receptor: The CMV infection status of donors was not known, potentially confounding age-related changes in expanded clonotypes. Bulk unsorted PBMC profiling prevented conclusive comparison of naive and antigen-experienced compartments. Observed TCR beta diversity per million T cells fell roughly linearly with age, and a significant reduction was already apparent by age approximately 41. There was a strong correlation between observed TCR beta diversity and the percentage of naive T cells measured by flow cytometry. Estimates of total diversity from one million sequenced T cells were regarded as lower bounds and underestimates. Compared with the aged group, the long-lived group had more naive CD4+ T cells, fewer expanded clones and increased TCR diversity, suggesting age selection.

The roughly 38 donors, aged about 6 to 95 years, were systemically healthy Caucasian individuals from Russia. Approximately 9.3 milliliters of peripheral blood were collected from each donor into EDTA-treated Vacutainer tubes. PBMCs were isolated by Ficoll-Paque density-gradient centrifugation, with at least 6 million obtained per sample. Total RNA was extracted from PBMCs with Trizol reagent, with at least 6 micrograms obtained per sample. For every donor, an aliquot of PBMCs went through flow cytometry to measure the percentages of naive CD45RAhigh/CD27high T cells. Inclusive of the bounding cysteine and phenylalanine, the CDR3 is 11 residues long. Solely the CDR3 DNA is kept, with 33 bases framed from the first base. CDR1 and CDR2, looked up from the germline V gene (reference sequence), are DFQATT and SNEGSKA. The trim is 1 base for V and 6 bases for J, with a gap of 6 bases between the germline ends.

A remark on this clonotype: Its antigen has not been determined. Within one base of it there is no much larger clone, and no base qualities were kept.

Library preparation was by 5' RACE. The listed sequencing device is Illumina HiSeq 2500. A second 7 to 11 cycle PCR used a sample-barcoded 5' primer and a J-beta primer mix. A unique molecular identifier was introduced onto each TCR beta cDNA molecule by a template-switch 5' adaptor carrying 12 random nucleotides. At least 2.5 million CDR3-containing paired-end reads were obtained from each sample. First-strand cDNA was synthesized from all RNA with the Mint cDNA synthesis kit, primed by a TRBC-specific oligonucleotide. After uracil-DNA glycosylase treatment, a first 18-cycle PCR used universal primers M1SS and BC2_uni_R on all cDNA. In the paper's pipeline: For normalization, 1 million high-quality reads, each with a distinct molecular identifier, were randomly selected from each sample. Reads sharing molecular identifiers were discarded rather than binned into consensus sequences. CDR3 identification, clonotype clustering and error correction used MiTCR with a Q25 quality threshold and the strictest error-elimination algorithm. A nonparametric unseen species model with Euler transformation was used to estimate a lower bound on total TCR beta diversity. TCRdb itself trimmed the public reads at Q25 with fastp, ran MiXCR and retained productive beta chains. For every CDR3 protein sequence, its rows merge into one entry that carries the most common genes and DNA. The V and J calls and clone size come from TCRdb's table, not from the authors' own analysis. In all, the sample holds under 1,100,000 distinct CDR3 sequences, and 20% to 25% of those were seen once. Approximately 0.75% of the sample goes to the ten largest clones.

The same data also contributed to another study, on T cells of mothers and their children. As noted in the second study: The donors were nine systemically healthy Caucasian individuals, made up of three mothers and their six children. cDNA synthesis used all of the extracted RNA, with roughly 1.5 ug of RNA in each 15 ul reaction. In the second PCR, the M1S primer added sample barcodes and 2-4 random nucleotides. Over 8 million TCR beta CDR3 reads were obtained for each mother, and around 2.7 million reads were obtained for each child. Thymic selection similarly shapes TCR recombination output in related and unrelated pairs, with minor effect from inherited differences. Normalized repertoire overlap in related mother-child pairs was always slightly higher than in unrelated mother-child pairs, but the difference was never significant. No persistent microchimeric T cell clones were found, with a detection sensitivity of 85 to 100 clones per million clonotypes. In the study, deep NGS was used to compare the TCR beta repertoires of mothers and children, and features distinguishing related mother-child pairs from unrelated individuals were sought. On average, the children were roughly 10 +/- 4 years old, while the mothers were approximately 41 +/- 4 years old. After adapter ligation was performed with NEBNext reagents, the libraries were sequenced on an Illumina HiSeq 2000 with 100+100 nt paired-end reads. To avoid cross-contamination, the mother libraries and the child libraries were prepared a month apart and sequenced in separate runs. Each donor had between about 450,000 and 2,200,000 distinct TCR beta clonotypes identified. Naive TCR beta clonotypes were estimated from low-frequency clonotypes matched to each donor's FACS-determined naive share, without sorting.

The sequence was collected from a girl aged 2 to 10 in good health. The rearrangement joined TRBV20-1 to TRBJ1-2, with the D gene call left open. The sequenced material came from blood. The sequenced DNA is TGCAGTGCTAGAGTTCGGCATGGCTACACCTTC. Its amino acids are CSARVRHGYTF.